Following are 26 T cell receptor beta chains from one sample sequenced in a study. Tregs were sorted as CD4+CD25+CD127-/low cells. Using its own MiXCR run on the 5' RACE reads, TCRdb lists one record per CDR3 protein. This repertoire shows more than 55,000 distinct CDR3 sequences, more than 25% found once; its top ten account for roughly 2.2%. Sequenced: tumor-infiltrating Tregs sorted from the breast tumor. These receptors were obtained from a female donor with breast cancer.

Here the CDR3 DNA reads TGTGCCAGCAGCTCTCGGACAACCTACAATGAGCAGTTCTTC. The encoded protein is CASSSRTTYNEQFF. The chain carries TRBV9 and TRBJ2-1; D is possibly TRBD1 (5 bases). This CDR3 spans 14 amino acids. With 4 bases removed from V and 2 bases from J, the gap between germline ends came to 10 bases. Germline lookup yields CDR1 SGDLS and CDR2 YYNGEE.

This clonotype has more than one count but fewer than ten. The CDR3 nucleotides are TGCAGTGCTAGAGCTGGGGTTGGCTACACCTTC. It codes for CSARAGVGYTF. The chain carries TRBV20-1 and TRBJ1-2; D is ambiguous. Trimming stripped 1 base from V and 7 bases from J, with 7 bases between. From germline, CDR1 is DFQATT and CDR2 SNEGSKA (reference sequence). The CDR3 is made up of 11 amino acids.

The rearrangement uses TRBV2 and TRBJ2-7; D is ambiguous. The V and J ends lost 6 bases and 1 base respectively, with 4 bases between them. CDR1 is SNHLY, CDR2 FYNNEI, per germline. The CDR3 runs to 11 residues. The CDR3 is CASSLSYEQYF. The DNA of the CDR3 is TGTGCCAGCAGCCTATCCTACGAGCAGTACTTC.

The CDR3 sequence: CASSMDSAQIYGYTF. Here the CDR3 DNA reads TGTGCCAGCAGCATGGACAGCGCCCAGATCTATGGCTACACCTTC. V gene TRBV7-9 combines with J gene TRBJ1-2; D is possibly TRBD1 (6 bases). Between the trimmed V and J ends, which lost 5 bases and 4 bases, there was a span of 17 bases. The length of the CDR3 is 15 residues. Germline V gene lookup returns CDR1 SEHNR and CDR2 FQNEAQ (reference sequence).

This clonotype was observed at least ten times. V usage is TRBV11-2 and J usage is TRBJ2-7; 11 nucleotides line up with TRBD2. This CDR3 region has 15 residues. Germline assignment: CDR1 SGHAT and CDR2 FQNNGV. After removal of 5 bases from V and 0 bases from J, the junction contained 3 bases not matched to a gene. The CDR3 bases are TGTGCCAGCAGCCGTAGCGGGAGGGCCTCCTACGAGCAGTACTTC. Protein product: CASSRSGRASYEQYF.

In DNA, the CDR3 is TGCAGCGCTGTGCTGGTCGATAGCAATCAGCCCCAGCATTTT. This gives the protein CSAVLVDSNQPQHF. The J gene is TRBJ1-5, the V gene TRBV29-1; no definite D call. This CDR3 spans 14 amino acids. The V gene lost 7 bases and the J gene lost 0 bases, with 13 bases spanning the gap. Germline V lookup: CDR1 SQVTM, CDR2 ANQGSEA.

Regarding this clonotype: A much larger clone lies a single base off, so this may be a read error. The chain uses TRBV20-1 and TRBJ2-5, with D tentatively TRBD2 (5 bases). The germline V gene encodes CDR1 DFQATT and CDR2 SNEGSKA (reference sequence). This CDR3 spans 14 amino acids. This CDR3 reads CGARYGLIQETQYF. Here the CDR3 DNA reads TGCGGTGCTAGATATGGACTCATCCAAGAGACCCAGTACTTC.

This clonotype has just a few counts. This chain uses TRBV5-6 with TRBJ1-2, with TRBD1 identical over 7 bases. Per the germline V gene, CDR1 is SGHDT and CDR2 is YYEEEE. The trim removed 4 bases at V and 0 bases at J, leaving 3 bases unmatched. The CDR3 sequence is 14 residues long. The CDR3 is CASSGDRPNYGYTF. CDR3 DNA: TGTGCCAGCAGCGGGGACAGACCTAACTATGGCTACACCTTC. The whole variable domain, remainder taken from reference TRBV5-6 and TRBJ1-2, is DAGVTQSPTHLIKTRGQQVTLRCSPKSGHDTVSWYQQALGQGPQFIFQYYEEEERQRGNFPDRFSGHQFPNYSSELNVNALLLGDSALYLCASSGDRPNYGYTFGSGTRLTVV.

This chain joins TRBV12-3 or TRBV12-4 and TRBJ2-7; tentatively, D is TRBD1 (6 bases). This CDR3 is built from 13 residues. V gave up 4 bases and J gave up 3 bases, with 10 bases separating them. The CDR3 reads CASSSTGYYEQYF. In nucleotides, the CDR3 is TGTGCCAGCAGTTCGACAGGTTACTACGAGCAGTACTTC.

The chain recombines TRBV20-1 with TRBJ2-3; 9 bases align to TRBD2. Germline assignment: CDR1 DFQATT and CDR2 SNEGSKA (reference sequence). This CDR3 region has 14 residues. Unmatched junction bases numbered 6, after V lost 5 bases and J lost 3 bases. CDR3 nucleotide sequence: TGCAGTGCTTTGCGGGGGGGCCTGACAGATACGCAGTATTTT. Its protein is CSALRGGLTDTQYF.

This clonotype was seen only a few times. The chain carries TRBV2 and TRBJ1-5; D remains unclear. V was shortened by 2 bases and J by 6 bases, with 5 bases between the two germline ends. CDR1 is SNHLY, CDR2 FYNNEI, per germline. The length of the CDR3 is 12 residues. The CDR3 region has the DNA TGTGCCAGCAGTGAATCCGGTCAGCCCCAGCATTTT. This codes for CASSESGQPQHF.

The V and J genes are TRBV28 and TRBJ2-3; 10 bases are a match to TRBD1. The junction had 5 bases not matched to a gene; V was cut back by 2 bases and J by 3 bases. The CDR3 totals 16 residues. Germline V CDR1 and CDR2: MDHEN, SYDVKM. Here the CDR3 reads CASSLGQGELTDTQYF. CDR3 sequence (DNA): TGTGCCAGCAGTTTAGGACAGGGGGAATTGACAGATACGCAGTATTTT.

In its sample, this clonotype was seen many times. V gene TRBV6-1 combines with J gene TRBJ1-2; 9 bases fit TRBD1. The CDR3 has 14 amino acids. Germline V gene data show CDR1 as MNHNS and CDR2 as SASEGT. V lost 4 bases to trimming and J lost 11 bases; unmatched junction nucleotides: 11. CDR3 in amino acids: CASSALTGGTVYTF. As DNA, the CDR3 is TGTGCCAGCAGTGCGTTGACAGGGGGGACGGTATACACCTTC.

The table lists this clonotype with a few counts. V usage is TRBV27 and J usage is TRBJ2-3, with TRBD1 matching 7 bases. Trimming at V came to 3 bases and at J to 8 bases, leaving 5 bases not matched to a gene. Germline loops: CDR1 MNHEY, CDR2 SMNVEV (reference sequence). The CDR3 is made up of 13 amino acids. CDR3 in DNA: TGTGCCAGCAGTTTTAACGGGGACAGTACGCAGTATTTT. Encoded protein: CASSFNGDSTQYF.

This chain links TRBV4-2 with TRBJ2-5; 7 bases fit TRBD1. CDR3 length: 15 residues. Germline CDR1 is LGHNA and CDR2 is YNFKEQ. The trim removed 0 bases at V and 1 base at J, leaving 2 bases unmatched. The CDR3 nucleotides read TGTGCCAGCAGCCAAGAGGGACAGCCCCAAGAGACCCAGTACTTC. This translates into CASSQEGQPQETQYF.

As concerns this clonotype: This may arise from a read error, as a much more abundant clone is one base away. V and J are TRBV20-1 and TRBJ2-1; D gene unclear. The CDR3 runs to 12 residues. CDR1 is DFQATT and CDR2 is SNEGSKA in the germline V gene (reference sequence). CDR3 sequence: CSVRHPLREQFF. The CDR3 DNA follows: TGCAGTGTTAGACACCCACTACGGGAGCAGTTCTTC.

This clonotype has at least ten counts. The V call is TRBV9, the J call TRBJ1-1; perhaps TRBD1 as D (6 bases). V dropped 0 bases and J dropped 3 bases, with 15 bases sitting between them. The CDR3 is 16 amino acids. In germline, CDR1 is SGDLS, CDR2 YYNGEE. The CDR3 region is CASSVATGSGYTEAFF. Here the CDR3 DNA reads TGTGCCAGCAGCGTAGCTACAGGGTCAGGGTACACTGAAGCTTTCTTT.

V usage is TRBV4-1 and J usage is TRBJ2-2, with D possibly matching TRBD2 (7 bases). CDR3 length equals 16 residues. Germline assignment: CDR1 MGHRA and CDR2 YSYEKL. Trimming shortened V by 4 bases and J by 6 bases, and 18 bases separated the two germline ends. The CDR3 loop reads CASSPPRGGASGELFF. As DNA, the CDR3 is TGCGCCAGCAGCCCGCCCCGAGGGGGGGCATCCGGGGAGCTGTTTTTT.

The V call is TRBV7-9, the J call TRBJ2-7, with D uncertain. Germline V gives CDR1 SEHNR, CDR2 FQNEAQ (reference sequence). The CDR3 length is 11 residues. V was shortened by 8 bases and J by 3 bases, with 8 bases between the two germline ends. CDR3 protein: CASEMSYEQYF. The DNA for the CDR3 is TGTGCCAGCGAGATGAGCTACGAGCAGTACTTC.

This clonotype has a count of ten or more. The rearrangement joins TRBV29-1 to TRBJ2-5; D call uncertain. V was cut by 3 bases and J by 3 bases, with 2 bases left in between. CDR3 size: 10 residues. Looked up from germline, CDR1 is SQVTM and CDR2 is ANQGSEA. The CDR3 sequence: CSVEEETQYF. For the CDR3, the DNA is TGCAGCGTTGAGGAAGAGACCCAGTACTTC.

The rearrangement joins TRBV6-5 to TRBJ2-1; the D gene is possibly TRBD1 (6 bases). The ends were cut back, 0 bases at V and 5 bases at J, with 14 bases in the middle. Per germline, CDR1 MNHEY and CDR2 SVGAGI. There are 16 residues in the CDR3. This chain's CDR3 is CASSYSSGQSHNEQFF. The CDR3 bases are TGTGCCAGCAGTTACTCGTCTGGACAGTCACACAATGAGCAGTTCTTC.

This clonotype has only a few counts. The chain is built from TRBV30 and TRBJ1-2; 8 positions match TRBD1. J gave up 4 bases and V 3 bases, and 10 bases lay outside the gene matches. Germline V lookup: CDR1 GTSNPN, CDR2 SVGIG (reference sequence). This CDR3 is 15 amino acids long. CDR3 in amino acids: CAWRALFGQGYGYTF. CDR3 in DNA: TGTGCCTGGAGGGCCTTGTTCGGACAGGGCTATGGCTACACCTTC.

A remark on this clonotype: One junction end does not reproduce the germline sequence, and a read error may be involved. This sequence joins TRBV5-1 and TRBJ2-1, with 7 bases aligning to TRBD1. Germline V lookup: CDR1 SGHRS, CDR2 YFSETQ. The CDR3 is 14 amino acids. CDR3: CTSHSAGGSVEQFF. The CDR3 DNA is TGCACCAGCCACTCCGCAGGGGGTTCCGTTGAGCAGTTCTTC.

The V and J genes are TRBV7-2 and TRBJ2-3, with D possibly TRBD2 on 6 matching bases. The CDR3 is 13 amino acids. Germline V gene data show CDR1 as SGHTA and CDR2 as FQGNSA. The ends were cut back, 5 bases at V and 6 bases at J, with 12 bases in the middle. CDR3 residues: CASSPNRGDTQYF. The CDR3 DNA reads TGTGCCAGCAGCCCTAATCGGGGGGATACGCAGTATTTT.

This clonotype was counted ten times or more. CDR3 DNA: TGCAGTGCTGCCTTAGCGCTCACAGATACGCAGTATTTT. This encodes CSAALALTDTQYF. The chain links TRBV20-1 to TRBJ2-3, with D maybe TRBD2 (5 bases). V was cut by 5 bases and J by 2 bases, with 11 bases left in between. The germline gives CDR1 DFQATT, CDR2 SNEGSKA (reference sequence). The CDR3 contains 13 residues.

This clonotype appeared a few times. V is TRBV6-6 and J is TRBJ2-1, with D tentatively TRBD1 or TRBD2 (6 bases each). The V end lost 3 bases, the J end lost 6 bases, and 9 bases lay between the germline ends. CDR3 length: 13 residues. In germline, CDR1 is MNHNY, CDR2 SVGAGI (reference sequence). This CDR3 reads CASSYGGGNEQFF. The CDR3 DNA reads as TGTGCCAGCAGTTATGGAGGGGGCAATGAGCAGTTCTTC.